The entry below gives a single TCR beta chain sequence along with its context. The antigen is unknown. Unstimulated regulatory T cells (CD4+CD25+CD127-), CD4+CD25- non-regulatory cells, CD4 and CD8 cells were FACS-sorted from thawed PBMCs. This record belongs to a study of Tregs in tolerant kidney transplant recipients. The CDR3 loop spans 17 amino acids. Per the germline V gene, CDR1 is MNHEY and CDR2 is SMNVEV (reference sequence). Trimming shortened V by 4 bases and J by 0 bases, and 17 bases separated the two germline ends. Study observations and caveats: No direct test of biological reproducibility was done here. The most relevant donor-specific Treg TCRbeta repertoire apparently came from expansion with activated donor B cells.

Using immunoSEQ multiplex PCR, the repertoire was profiled, and TCRdb retains in-frame clones only, with some absent. The sample lists about 88,000 clones; approximately 92% were seen once. V gene TRBV27 combines with J gene TRBJ2-3; possibly TRBD2 for D (5 bases). Sequenced input: CD8+ T cells from blood. This clonotype was obtained from a human donor in good health. CDR3 in DNA: TGTGCCAGCAGTTCGAGCGGTCCGGGAACAAGCACAGATACGCAGTATTTT. Its translation: CASSSSGPGTSTDTQYF.